This is a list of T cell receptor beta chains from one sample in a study of blood T cells in healthy people across ages. In TCRdb, the 5' RACE reads were re-called with MiXCR into one record per CDR3 protein. This repertoire shows around 1.7 million distinct CDR3 sequences, roughly 30% found once; its top ten account for about 7.7%. The source material was blood. The receptors stem from a woman aged 25 to 39 in good health. The CDR3 runs from the conserved cysteine through the conserved F or W. Fields, in order: J gene, V gene, clone size, D gene, CDR3 protein, CDR3 DNA. The D gene is left open where the match is weak. Clone size is stated in some rows and not others, as once, few, many or a class when expanded.

>TRBJ1-5|TRBV5-1|many|-
CASSPGGRESGQPQHF
TGCGCCAGCAGCCCCGGGGGGAGGGAAAGTGGCCAGCCCCAGCATTTT
>TRBJ2-3|TRBV20-1|-|-
CSAGAQGGRYF
TGCAGTGCTGGCGCACAGGGAGGCAGGTATTTT
>TRBJ1-5|TRBV15|few|-
CATSVEWGRVGESNQPQHF
TGTGCCACCAGCGTCGAGTGGGGCAGGGTCGGGGAGAGCAATCAGCCCCAGCATTTT
>TRBJ2-4|TRBV25-1|-|TRBD1
CASSELGQVKNIQYF
TGTGCCAGCAGTGAATTAGGACAGGTCAAAAACATTCAGTACTTC
>TRBJ2-7|TRBV5-5|few|TRBD1
CASSFGHGQGTDEQYF
TGTGCCAGCAGCTTTGGCCACGGACAGGGTACGGACGAGCAGTACTTC
>TRBJ2-7|TRBV7-9|many|TRBD2
CASSMEGLAYEQYF
TGTGCCAGCAGCATGGAGGGACTAGCCTACGAGCAGTACTTC
>TRBJ2-7|TRBV20-1|few|TRBD2
CSAREVIAGVYEQYF
TGCAGTGCTAGAGAGGTGATAGCGGGGGTTTACGAGCAGTACTTC
>TRBJ1-2|TRBV14|once|-
CASSLGRAGFYGYTF
TGTGCCAGCAGCCTCGGACGGGCAGGCTTCTATGGCTACACCTTC
>TRBJ2-5|TRBV5-5|-|-
CASGRLSGSNEQYF
TGTGCCAGCGGGCGGCTGTCCGGATCCAATGAGCAGTACTTC
>TRBJ2-7|TRBV9|-|TRBD1
CASSFGTGGAYEQYF
TGTGCCAGCAGCTTTGGGACAGGGGGCGCCTACGAGCAGTACTTT
>TRBJ1-1|TRBV6-2/TRBV6-3|-|TRBD1
CASSGSGDRLSNTEAFF
TGTGCCAGCAGTGGATCGGGGGACAGACTCTCGAACACTGAAGCTTTCTTT
>TRBJ2-4|TRBV18|-|TRBD2
CASSPGGEGKNIQYF
TGTGCCAGCTCACCAGGGGGGGAAGGCAAAAACATTCAGTACTTC
>TRBJ2-3|TRBV5-1|few|TRBD1
CASRKQGATDTQYF
TGCGCCAGCAGAAAACAGGGGGCCACAGATACGCAGTATTTT
>TRBJ2-1|TRBV12-5|few|TRBD2
CASGWERGPGNEQFF
TGTGCTAGTGGTTGGGAGCGGGGGCCCGGGAATGAGCAGTTCTTC
>TRBJ1-2|TRBV4-3|few|-
CASSQDEGLSEGYTF
TGCGCCAGCAGCCAAGACGAAGGGCTCTCCGAGGGCTACACCTTC
>TRBJ1-1|TRBV10-3|-|-
CAISDAQGSNTEAFF
TGTGCCATCAGTGATGCACAGGGCTCTAACACTGAAGCTTTCTTT
>TRBJ2-1|TRBV19|few|-
CATYSNNEQFF
TGTGCCACCTACTCGAACAATGAGCAGTTCTTC
>TRBJ2-7|TRBV18|-|-
CASSPPEQVYEQYF
TGTGCCAGCTCACCACCGGAACAGGTTTACGAGCAGTACTTC
>TRBJ2-5|TRBV11-2|many|-
CASSPPGSGRRETQYF
TGTGCCAGCAGCCCCCCAGGGAGCGGTAGAAGGGAGACCCAGTACTTC
>TRBJ2-5|TRBV20-1|-|-
CSAVGGETQYF
TGCAGTGCGGTAGGGGGGGAGACCCAGTACTTC
>TRBJ2-1|TRBV7-3|-|-
CVSSLDHNEQFF
TGTGTCAGCAGCCTGGACCACAATGAGCAGTTCTTC
>TRBJ2-1|TRBV24-1|-|-
CATSDPGRNHNGQFF
TGTGCCACCAGTGATCCCGGACGTAACCACAATGGGCAGTTCTTC
>TRBJ2-5|TRBV2|-|-
CASRGNTGKRETQYF
TGTGCCAGCAGGGGGAACACAGGGAAGCGAGAGACCCAGTACTTC